The T cell receptor (beta chain) under discussion was sequenced for a study of blood T cell repertoires in COVID-19. This CDR3 comprises 13 residues. The germline CDR1 and CDR2 sequences are SNHLY and FYNNEI. The V and J ends lost 6 bases and 3 bases, in that order; junction bases with no gene match: 3. This clone was found once. Libraries were prepared by immunoSEQ multiplex PCR; TCRdb keeps only in-frame clonotypes and omits some of them. This sample has some 150,000 clones; around 84% occur once, and the top ten carry under 2.5%. The sequenced sample was peripheral blood. This sequence originates from a man between 65 and 85 years old with acute or convalescent COVID-19. The genes are TRBV2 and TRBJ2-7; 9 nucleotides align to TRBD2. Here the CDR3 reads CASSLSGSYEQYF. The CDR3 region has the DNA TGTGCCAGCAGCCTTAGCGGGAGCTACGAGCAGTACTTC.